This T cell receptor beta chain appears in the sequencing data of a study of blood T cell repertoires in COVID-19. The wider study: COVID-19 samples from acute and convalescent phases originated in the United States, Italy and Spain.

Repertoires were generated with immunoSEQ multiplex PCR, while TCRdb's copy carries only in-frame clones and drops some. The sample includes approximately 120,000 clones, around 70% of them seen just once. The CDR3 totals 13 residues. The germline V gene has CDR1 LNHDA and CDR2 SQIVND (reference sequence). V shed 2 bases and J shed 4 bases, with 8 bases lying between them. Source material: peripheral blood. The chain employs TRBV19 and TRBJ1-1; no clear D gene. The sequence was collected from a man in his fifties or sixties with acute or convalescent COVID-19. The CDR3 loop reads CASSIWGGTEAFF. CDR3 nucleotides: TGTGCCAGTAGTATATGGGGAGGCACTGAAGCTTTCTTT.